This T cell receptor (beta chain) was retrieved from a study of T cell repertoires in cytomegalovirus infection. Study at large: Public TCR beta signatures provided an indication of both CMV infection and a matching HLA type. Study results and caveats: Frequencies of public TCR beta families were cumulated, and this identified carriers of CMV plus the relevant HLA. There were HLA-C-restricted CMV-specific TCR beta clonotypes dominating the ex vivo response.

The CDR3 loop spans 15 amino acids. The germline V and J ends were trimmed by 6 bases and 3 bases, with 18 bases remaining between them. Germline V lookup: CDR1 SGHVS, CDR2 FNYEAQ. TCRdb reprocessed the reads with MiXCR, giving one entry per CDR3 protein. This table has a few hundred thousand distinct CDR3 sequences, about 30% appearing once. In its sample, this clonotype was seen many times. Antigen specificity is unknown. The V gene is TRBV7-6, the J gene TRBJ2-7; D perhaps matches TRBD1 (5 bases). This TCR was sampled from a human donor in good health (CMV status not recorded). Some clones in this sample may be carry-over from other donors' samples. What was sequenced was PBMCs. CDR3 residues: CASSFGTGSGYEQYF. In nucleotides, the CDR3 is TGTGCCAGCAGTTTTGGCACAGGAAGTGGCTACGAGCAGTACTTC. Looking up the rest from reference TRBV7-6 and TRBJ2-7 gives the full variable domain: GAGVSQSPRYKVTKRGQDVALRCDPISGHVSLYWYRQALGQGPEFLTYFNYEAQQDKSGLPNDRFSAERPEGSISTLTIQRTEQRDSAMYRCASSFGTGSGYEQYFGPGTRLTVT.